These T cell receptor beta chains were read from a single sample in a study of T cells in localized non-small cell lung cancer. Sequencing was performed with immunoSEQ multiplex PCR; in TCRdb, only in-frame clones are kept and a portion is missing. The sample carries around 64,000 clones, roughly 92% recorded once. Sequencing was performed on peripheral blood, taken before any cancer treatment. These receptors were collected from a man aged 40 to 70 with stage I lung adenocarcinoma. The CDR3 runs from the conserved cysteine through the conserved F or W. The D gene is left open where the match is weak. Only some rows state a clone size, as once, few, many or a class for expanded clones.

D gene,clone size,J gene,V gene,CDR3 protein,CDR3 DNA
TRBD1,.,TRBJ2-7,TRBV6-1,CASRGDRDSYEQYF,TGTGCCAGCAGAGGAGACAGGGACTCCTACGAGCAGTACTTC
TRBD1,.,TRBJ1-1,TRBV4-2,CASSLDRGPRYDTEAFF,TGTGCCAGCAGCTTAGACAGGGGCCCGCGGTATGACACTGAAGCTTTCTTT
.,.,TRBJ2-2,TRBV7-9,CASSAPAVAGELFF,TGTGCCAGCAGCGCCCCGGCGGTCGCCGGGGAGCTGTTTTTT
.,.,TRBJ1-3,TRBV6-1,CASSERGPSGNTIYF,TGTGCCAGCAGTGAAAGGGGACCCTCTGGAAACACCATATATTTT
.,.,TRBJ1-2,TRBV19,CASSLTRTNYGYTF,TGTGCCAGTAGCCTCACACGGACTAACTATGGCTACACCTTC
TRBD1,.,TRBJ1-2,TRBV10-3,CAIMRDSLYGYTF,TGTGCCATCATGAGGGACAGCCTCTATGGCTACACCTTC
.,.,TRBJ1-5,TRBV27,CASSWTIDSQPQHF,TGTGCCAGCAGTTGGACAATCGACAGTCAGCCCCAGCATTTT
.,few,TRBJ2-1,TRBV5-1,CASSLAPQPHNEQFF,TGCGCCAGCAGCTTGGCCCCACAGCCACACAATGAGCAGTTCTTC
TRBD1,once,TRBJ2-7,TRBV5-1,CASNWDRGYEQYF,TGCGCCAGCAACTGGGACAGGGGCTACGAGCAGTACTTC
.,.,TRBJ2-6,TRBV30,CAWSVEGLSGANVLTF,TGTGCCTGGAGTGTAGAAGGGCTCTCTGGGGCCAACGTCCTGACTTTC
TRBD2,.,TRBJ2-2,TRBV5-6,CASSWGLAGTTGELFF,TGTGCCAGCAGCTGGGGACTAGCGGGAACCACCGGGGAGCTGTTTTTT
.,.,TRBJ2-7,TRBV28,CASSLTGAGYEQYF,TGTGCCAGCAGTCTCACAGGGGCGGGGTACGAGCAGTACTTC
TRBD1,.,TRBJ2-2,TRBV7-9,CASTHTNRGPNTGELFF,TGTGCCAGCACCCACACCAACAGGGGGCCGAACACCGGGGAGCTGTTTTTT
.,.,TRBJ1-2,TRBV9,CASSVGSNYGYTF,TGTGCCAGCAGCGTAGGGTCCAACTATGGCTACACCTTC
TRBD2,.,TRBJ2-1,TRBV11-2,CASSPPGLAGDEQFF,TGTGCCAGCAGCCCTCCGGGACTAGCGGGAGATGAGCAGTTCTTC
.,.,TRBJ2-5,TRBV7-7,CASSLGQGQGETQYF,TGTGCTAGCAGCTTAGGTCAGGGGCAGGGGGAGACCCAGTACTTC
TRBD1,.,TRBJ2-1,TRBV29-1,CSVEDPGQGALTEQFF,TGCAGCGTTGAAGATCCTGGACAGGGGGCTCTAACTGAGCAGTTCTTC
.,.,TRBJ1-3,TRBV21-1,CASSKSEPAHSGNTIYF,TGTGCCAGCAGCAAAAGCGAACCAGCTCACTCTGGAAACACCATATATTTT
.,.,TRBJ1-2,TRBV6-5,CASSITANYGYTF,TGTGCCAGCAGTATCACTGCTAACTATGGCTACACCTTC
.,once,TRBJ1-1,TRBV4-1,CASSQGATEAFF,TGCGCCAGCAGCCAAGGGGCCACTGAAGCTTTCTTT
TRBD2,.,TRBJ2-1,TRBV28,CASSFGGTSGHEQFF,TGTGCCAGCAGTTTCGGCGGGACTAGCGGTCATGAGCAGTTCTTC
TRBD1,.,TRBJ2-2,TRBV6-6,CASRTGTGLTGELFF,TGTGCCAGCAGAACCGGGACAGGGCTCACCGGGGAGCTGTTTTTT
TRBD1,.,TRBJ2-7,TRBV19,CASSDGQGFSYEQYF,TGTGCCAGTAGTGACGGACAGGGCTTCTCCTACGAGCAGTACTTC
TRBD1,.,TRBJ2-3,TRBV5-1,CASSWGTGDGDTQYF,TGCGCCAGCAGCTGGGGGACAGGGGATGGGGATACGCAGTATTTT
.,.,TRBJ2-7,TRBV7-6,CASSGQGLARHEQYF,TGTGCCAGCAGCGGACAGGGACTAGCCCGCCACGAGCAGTACTTC
.,.,TRBJ2-3,TRBV19,CASGIQASSSDTQYF,TGTGCCAGTGGGATCCAGGCTAGCTCCAGTGATACGCAGTATTTT
.,.,TRBJ2-5,TRBV5-4,CASSEKETQYF,TGTGCCAGCAGCGAAAAAGAGACCCAGTACTTC
TRBD1,.,TRBJ2-3,TRBV9,CASSTSTGGMDTQYF,TGTGCCAGCAGCACATCGACAGGGGGAATGGATACGCAGTATTTT
TRBD1,.,TRBJ2-1,TRBV6-1,CASSVGGTDSYNEQFF,TGTGCCAGCAGTGTAGGTGGGACAGACTCCTACAATGAGCAGTTCTTC
.,once,TRBJ1-2,TRBV15,CATSRFGPHLKGGYTF,TGTGCCACCAGCAGGTTCGGGCCTCACTTAAAGGGGGGCTACACCTTC